This is a list of T cell receptor beta chains from one sample in a study of CD8 T cells in Susac syndrome. TCRdb reprocessed the immunoSEQ multiplex PCR reads with MiXCR, giving one entry per CDR3 protein. Here the sample spans hundreds of thousands of distinct CDR3 sequences, around 95% being singletons. Sequenced: CD4+ T cells from PBMCs. Every receptor here comes from a human donor with multiple sclerosis. The CDR3 runs from the conserved cysteine through the conserved F or W. D genes are given only for firm matches.

J,V,D,DNA,CDR3
TRBJ2-1,TRBV11-2,NA,TGTGCCAGCAGCGCGTACCCCCCGGATGAGCAGTTCTTC,CASSAYPPDEQFF
TRBJ2-7,TRBV14,NA,TGTGCCAGCAGCGCACACAGGCCGGAACCGAGCTCCTACGAGCAGTACTTC,CASSAHRPEPSSYEQYF
TRBJ1-1,TRBV29-1,NA,TGCAGCGTTCCAGGTGGGGACACTGAAGCTTTCTTT,CSVPGGDTEAFF
TRBJ1-1,TRBV3-1,TRBD1,TGTGCCAGCAGCCAAGGGACGACAGGGGGCTTTGGTGAAGCTTTCTTT,CASSQGTTGGFGEAFF
TRBJ2-1,TRBV20-1,NA,TGCAGTGCTAGTAAGGGCTCCTACAATGAGCAGTTCTTC,CSASKGSYNEQFF
TRBJ2-4,TRBV4-2,NA,TGTGCCAGCAGCCAAGTTGGATCATTCGTAGCCAAAAACATTCAGTACTTC,CASSQVGSFVAKNIQYF
TRBJ2-4,TRBV30,NA,TGTGCCTGGAGTGTAGGCCTTTCAGGGAACATTCAGTACTTC,CAWSVGLSGNIQYF
TRBJ2-4,TRBV12-3/TRBV12-4,NA,TGTGCCAGCAGTTTATTGAAGGTGGCAGCCATTCAGTACTTC,CASSLLKVAAIQYF
TRBJ2-2,TRBV7-2,NA,TGTGCCAGCGCGGCCCTCCGGACCGGGGAGCTGTTTTTT,CASAALRTGELFF
TRBJ1-5,TRBV27,NA,TGTGCCAGCAATCCCGTGGGGGGCAATCAGCCCCAGCATTTT,CASNPVGGNQPQHF
TRBJ2-4,TRBV23-1,NA,TGCGCCAGCAGTGTTCGGGGCCCCAAAAACATTCAGTACTTC,CASSVRGPKNIQYF
TRBJ2-4,TRBV6-1,NA,TGTGCCAGCGGGGTGTCGGCCAAAAACATTCAGTACTTC,CASGVSAKNIQYF
TRBJ2-3,TRBV1,NA,TGCACCAGCAGCGACATCTTTGGCGGGAGTGGAGATACGCAGTATTTT,CTSSDIFGGSGDTQYF
TRBJ1-1,TRBV1,NA,TGCACCAGGGAAGAGCAGATGAACACTGAAGCTTTCTTT,CTREEQMNTEAFF
TRBJ1-2,TRBV7-3,NA,TGTGCCAGCAGTACGATCCCAGGGGATGGCTACACCTTC,CASSTIPGDGYTF
TRBJ1-1,TRBV5-6,NA,TGTGCCAGCAGCTTGTTGCAGCCGAACACTGAAGCTTTCTTT,CASSLLQPNTEAFF
TRBJ2-7,TRBV11-1,NA,TGTGCCAGCAGCTTATGGCGGACCTCCTACGAGCAGTACTTC,CASSLWRTSYEQYF
TRBJ1-5,TRBV20-1,NA,TGCAGTGCCGCAGGTGGAAATCAGCCCCAGCATTTT,CSAAGGNQPQHF
TRBJ1-2,TRBV29-1,TRBD1,TGCAGCGTGGGGGCAGGGGGCGTAGGCTACACCTTC,CSVGAGGVGYTF
TRBJ2-7,TRBV29-1,TRBD1,TGCAGCGTGGCGACGGGACAGAACTACGAGCAGTACTTC,CSVATGQNYEQYF
TRBJ2-7,TRBV7-3,TRBD2,TGTGCCAGCAGCCGGACTAGCGGGAACGAGCAGTACTTC,CASSRTSGNEQYF